This T cell receptor (beta chain) was sequenced in a study of low-dose radiotherapy and immunotherapy resistance in tumors. Overall study: Cohort 1 was given 0.5 Gy per fraction every 2 weeks, for 6.5 Gy total. Intravenous ipilimumab 1 mg/kg every six weeks was given with nivolumab 240 mg every two weeks. Aspirin was administered orally at 300 mg daily for four cycles, commencing on cycle 1 day 1.

The time point here: after trial treatment. Treatment: LDRT plus nivolumab, ipilimumab, low-dose cyclophosphamide and aspirin (RACIN trial). With TRAV- and TRBV-specific primers, first-strand cDNA was made, covering the alpha and beta chains. TCRs were put through approximately 20 PCR cycles of amplification with Phusion. A constant-region primer and the V-primer adapter served as the primer pair. TCRdb fed the reads into MiXCR, producing one record per CDR3 protein. The sample yields under 95,000 distinct CDR3 sequences, about a sixth seen once. The CDR3 has 15 residues. Germline values: CDR1 DFQATT, CDR2 SNEGSKA (reference sequence). V was clipped by 0 bases and J by 4 bases; unmatched bases: 2. At least ten counts were recorded for this clonotype.

Specimen: PBMCs, collected after low-dose radiotherapy plus immunotherapy. The chain is built from TRBV20-1 and TRBJ2-5; 13 nucleotides match TRBD2. This receptor was taken from a male donor with prostate cancer. In nucleotides, the CDR3 is TGCAGTGCTAGAGATCGGACTAGCGGGGGAGAGACCCAGTACTTC. Translated: CSARDRTSGGETQYF.